The 2 T cell receptor beta chains given below trace back to one sample, sequenced in a study of blood T cell repertoires in COVID-19. The protocol was immunoSEQ multiplex PCR, while the TCRdb copy is restricted to in-frame clones and leaves out a portion. The repertoire holds approximately 61,000 clones, with 70% to 90% as singletons. Sequencing was carried out using peripheral blood. The receptor set was obtained from a human donor in a cohort sampled during active COVID-19.

This chain uses TRBV19 with TRBJ2-1; TRBD1 matches 10 bases. The CDR3 sequence is 15 residues long. V dropped 6 bases and J dropped 4; count of bases not matched to a gene: 6. In germline, CDR1 is LNHDA, CDR2 SQIVND (reference sequence). In DNA form, the CDR3 reads TGTGCCAGTAGAAGGGACAGGGGATCATACAATGAGCAGTTCTTC. Amino acid sequence: CASRRDRGSYNEQFF. The full variable domain, its missing parts supplied by reference TRBV19 and TRBJ2-1, is DGGITQSPKYLFRKEGQNVTLSCEQNLNHDAMYWYRQDPGQGLRLIYYSQIVNDFQKGDIAEGYSVSREKKESFPLTVTSAQKNPTAFYLCASRRDRGSYNEQFFGPGTRLTVL.

V is TRBV19 and J is TRBJ1-1; TRBD1 matches at 7 bases. Germline V CDR1 and CDR2: LNHDA, SQIVND (reference sequence). V lost 7 bases to trimming and J lost 0 bases; unmatched junction nucleotides: 8. This CDR3 region has 15 residues. This CDR3 is CASTEGALMNTEAFF. The CDR3 nucleotides are TGTGCCAGTACCGAGGGGGCCCTGATGAACACTGAAGCTTTCTTT.